This TCR beta chain is from a study of T cell responses to AZD1222 COVID-19 vaccine. Study-wide findings and caveats: Spike-specific TCR breadth rose after two AZD1222 doses, and depth rose as well. Vaccine-related CD4 TCRs covered spike, predominating at 160-218 and 743-854. Unmutated variant regions are reportedly the target of nearly half of TCRs that are spike-specific. Mostly white British, mostly female donors; authors suggested clonal diversity may be underestimated.

Clones were sequenced by immunoSEQ multiplex PCR, and TCRdb holds only the in-frame ones, with some missing. The table records about 120,000 clones, 93% of them present only once. J lost 6 bases, V lost 7 bases, and 10 bases had no gene match. CDR1 and CDR2 from the germline V gene are LNHNV and YYDKDF (reference sequence). The CDR3 is 15 amino acids. With respect to this clone: The antigen is not known.

The sample in question was peripheral blood, obtained 28 days after the second AZD1222 dose. The receptor's source is an adult who received the AZD1222 COVID-19 vaccine. The chain carries TRBV15 and TRBJ2-2; TRBD2 aligns across 8 bases. CDR3 coding DNA: TGTGCCACCAAGGAGGCGGGAGGTATCGCCGGGGAGCTGTTTTTT. Protein: CATKEAGGIAGELFF.